The T cell receptor beta chain described here comes from a study of blood T cells in healthy people across ages. The CDR3 covers 13 residues. Germline CDR1 reads MGHRA; CDR2 reads YSYEKL. V was pared by 0 bases and J by 13 bases, with 15 bases between. This clonotype was counted only a few times. Its cognate antigen is unknown. Study findings and constraints: Per million T cells, the diversity of TCR beta decreased roughly linearly as age advanced. TCR beta diversity tracked closely with naive T cell percentage. Donor CMV status was unknown, possibly confounding expanded clonotype changes.

A second PCR of about 7 to 12 cycles used a sample-barcoded 5' primer and a J-beta primer mix. All cDNA molecules were each tagged by a template-switch adaptor with 12 random nucleotides. Each CDR3 protein is one row after TCRdb ran MiXCR on the 5' RACE reads. The repertoire holds approximately 940,000 distinct CDR3 sequences, with around 49% as singletons. Material for sequencing was blood. The genes are TRBV4-1 and TRBJ1-2; D not certain. This receptor was identified in a man in his thirties or forties in good health. The CDR3 sequence: CASSQDWFQASTF. The CDR3 DNA follows: TGCGCCAGCAGCCAAGATTGGTTCCAGGCATCCACCTTC.